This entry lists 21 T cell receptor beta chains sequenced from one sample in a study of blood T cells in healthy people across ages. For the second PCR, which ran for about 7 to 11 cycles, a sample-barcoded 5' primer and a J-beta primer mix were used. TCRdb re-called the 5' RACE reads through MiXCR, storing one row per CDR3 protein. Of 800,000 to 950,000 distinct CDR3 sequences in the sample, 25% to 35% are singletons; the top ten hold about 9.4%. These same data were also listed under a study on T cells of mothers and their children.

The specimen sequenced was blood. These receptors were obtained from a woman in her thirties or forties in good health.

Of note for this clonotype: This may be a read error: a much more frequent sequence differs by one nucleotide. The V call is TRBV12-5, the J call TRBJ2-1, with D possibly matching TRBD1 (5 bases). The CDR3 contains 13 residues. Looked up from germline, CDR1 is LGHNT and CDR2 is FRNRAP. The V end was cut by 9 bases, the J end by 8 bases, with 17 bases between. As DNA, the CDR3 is TGTGCTAGGGGGCGTCAGGGCCTCCATGAGCAGTTCTTC. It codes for CARGRQGLHEQFF.

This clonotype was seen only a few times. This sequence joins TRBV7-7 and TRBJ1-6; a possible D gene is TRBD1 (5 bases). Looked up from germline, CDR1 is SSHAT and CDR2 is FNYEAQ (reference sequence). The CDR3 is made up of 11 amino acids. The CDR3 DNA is TGTCGTACGGGGGGTCAGGCACCCCTCCACTTT. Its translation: CRTGGQAPLHF.

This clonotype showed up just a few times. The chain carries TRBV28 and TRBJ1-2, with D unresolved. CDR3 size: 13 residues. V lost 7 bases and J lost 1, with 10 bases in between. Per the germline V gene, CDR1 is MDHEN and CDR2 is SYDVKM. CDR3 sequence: CASTEAFNYGYTF. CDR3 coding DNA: TGTGCCAGCACCGAAGCGTTTAACTATGGCTACACCTTC.

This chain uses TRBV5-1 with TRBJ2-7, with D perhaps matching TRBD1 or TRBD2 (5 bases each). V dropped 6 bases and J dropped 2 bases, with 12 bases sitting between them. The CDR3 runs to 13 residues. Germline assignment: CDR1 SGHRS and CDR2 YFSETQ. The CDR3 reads CASNLGTTYEQYF. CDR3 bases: TGCGCCAGCAATCTAGGGACGACCTACGAGCAGTACTTC.

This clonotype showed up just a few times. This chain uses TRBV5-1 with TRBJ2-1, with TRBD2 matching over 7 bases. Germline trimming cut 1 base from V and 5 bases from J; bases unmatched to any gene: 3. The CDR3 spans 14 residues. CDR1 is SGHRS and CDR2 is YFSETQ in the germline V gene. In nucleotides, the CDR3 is TGCGCCAGCAGCTTGAGCGGGGCTGACAATGAGCAGTTCTTC. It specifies CASSLSGADNEQFF. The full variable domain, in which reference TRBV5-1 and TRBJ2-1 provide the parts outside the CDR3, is KAGVTQTPRYLIKTRGQQVTLSCSPISGHRSVSWYQQTPGQGLQFLFEYFSETQRNKGNFPGRFSGRQFSNSRSEMNVSTLELGDSALYLCASSLSGADNEQFFGPGTRLTVL.

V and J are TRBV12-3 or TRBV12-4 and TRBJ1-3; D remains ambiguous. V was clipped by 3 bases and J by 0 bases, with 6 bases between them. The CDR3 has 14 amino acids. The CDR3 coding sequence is TGTGCCAGCAGTTTGATAAGCTCTGGAAACACCATATATTTT. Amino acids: CASSLISSGNTIYF.

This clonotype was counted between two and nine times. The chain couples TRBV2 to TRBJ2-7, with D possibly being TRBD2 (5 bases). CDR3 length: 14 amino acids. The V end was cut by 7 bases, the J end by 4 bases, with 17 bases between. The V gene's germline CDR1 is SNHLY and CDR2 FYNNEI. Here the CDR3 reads CASNGNREMYEQYF. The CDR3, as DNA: TGTGCCAGCAATGGGAATAGGGAGATGTACGAGCAGTACTTC.

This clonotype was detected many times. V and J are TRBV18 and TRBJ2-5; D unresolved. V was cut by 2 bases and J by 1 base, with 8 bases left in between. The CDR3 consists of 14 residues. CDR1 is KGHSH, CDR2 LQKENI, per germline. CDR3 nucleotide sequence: TGTGCCAGCTCACCAGTCATGGTCCAAGAGACCCAGTACTTC. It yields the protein CASSPVMVQETQYF.

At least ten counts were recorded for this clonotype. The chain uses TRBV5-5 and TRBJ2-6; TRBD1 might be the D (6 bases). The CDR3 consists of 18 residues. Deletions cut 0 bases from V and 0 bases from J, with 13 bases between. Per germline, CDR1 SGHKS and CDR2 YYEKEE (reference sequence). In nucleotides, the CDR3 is TGTGCCAGCAGCTTGGCGGGACACAGCTTCTCTGGGGCCAACGTCCTGACTTTC. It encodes CASSLAGHSFSGANVLTF.

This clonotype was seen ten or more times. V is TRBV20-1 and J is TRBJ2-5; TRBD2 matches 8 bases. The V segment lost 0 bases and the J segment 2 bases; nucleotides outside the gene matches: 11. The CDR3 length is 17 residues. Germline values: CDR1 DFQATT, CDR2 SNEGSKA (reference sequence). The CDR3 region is CSARDARRGVLQETQYF. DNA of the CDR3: TGCAGTGCTAGAGATGCGAGGCGGGGGGTACTTCAAGAGACCCAGTACTTC.

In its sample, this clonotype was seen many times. This chain's CDR3 is CASSGDDGSLYGYTF. The CDR3 DNA reads TGTGCCAGCAGCGGGGACGACGGCTCACTCTATGGCTACACCTTC. V gene TRBV6-6 combines with J gene TRBJ1-2; tentatively, D is TRBD1 (5 bases). This CDR3 is built from 15 residues. V lost 6 bases and J lost 4, with 18 bases in between. Germline V gene data show CDR1 as MNHNY and CDR2 as SVGAGI (reference sequence).

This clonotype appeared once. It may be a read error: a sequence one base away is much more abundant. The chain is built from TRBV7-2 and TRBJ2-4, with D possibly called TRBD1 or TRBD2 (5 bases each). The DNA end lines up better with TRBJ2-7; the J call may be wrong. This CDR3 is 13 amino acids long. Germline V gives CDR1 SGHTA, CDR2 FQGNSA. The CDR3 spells CASSRGGCREQYF. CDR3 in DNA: TGTGCCAGCAGCCGTGGGGGTTGTCGCGAGCAGTACTTC.

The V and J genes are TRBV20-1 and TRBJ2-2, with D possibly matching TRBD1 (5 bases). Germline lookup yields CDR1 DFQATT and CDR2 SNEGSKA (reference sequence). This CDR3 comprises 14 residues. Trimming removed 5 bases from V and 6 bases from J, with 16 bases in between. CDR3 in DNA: TGCAGTGCTCCAGGGTTTACGGTGTCCGGGGAGCTGTTTTTT. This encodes CSAPGFTVSGELFF.

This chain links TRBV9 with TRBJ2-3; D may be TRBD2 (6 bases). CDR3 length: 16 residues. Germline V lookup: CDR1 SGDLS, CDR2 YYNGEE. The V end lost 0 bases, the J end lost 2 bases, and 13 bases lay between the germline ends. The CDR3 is CASSVARAGYTDTQYF. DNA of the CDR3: TGTGCCAGCAGCGTAGCTCGGGCGGGGTACACAGATACGCAGTATTTT.

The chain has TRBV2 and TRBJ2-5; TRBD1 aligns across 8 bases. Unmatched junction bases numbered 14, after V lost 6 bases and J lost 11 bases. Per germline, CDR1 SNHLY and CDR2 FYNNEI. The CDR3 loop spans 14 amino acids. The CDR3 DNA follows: TGTGCCAGCAGGGAGGGACAGGCGATCTACGGGCAGTACTTC. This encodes CASREGQAIYGQYF.

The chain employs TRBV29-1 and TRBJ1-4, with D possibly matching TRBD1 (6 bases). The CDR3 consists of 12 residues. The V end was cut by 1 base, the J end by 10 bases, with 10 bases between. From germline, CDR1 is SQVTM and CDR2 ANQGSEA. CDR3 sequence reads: CSVEVRGRKLFF. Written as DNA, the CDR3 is TGCAGCGTTGAAGTCAGGGGTAGAAAACTGTTTTTT.

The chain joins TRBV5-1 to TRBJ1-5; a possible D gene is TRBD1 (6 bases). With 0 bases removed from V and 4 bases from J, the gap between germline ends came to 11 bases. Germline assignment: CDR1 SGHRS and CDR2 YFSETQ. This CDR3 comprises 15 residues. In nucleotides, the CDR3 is TGCGCCAGCAGCTTGGAAGGGGACATAAATCAGCCCCAGCATTTT. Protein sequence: CASSLEGDINQPQHF.

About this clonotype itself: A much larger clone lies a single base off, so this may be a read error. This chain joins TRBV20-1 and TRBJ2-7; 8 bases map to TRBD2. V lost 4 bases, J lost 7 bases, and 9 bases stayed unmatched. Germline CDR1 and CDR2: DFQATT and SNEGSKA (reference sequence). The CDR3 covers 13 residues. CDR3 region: CSAMRGVYNEQYF. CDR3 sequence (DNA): TGCAGTGCTATGCGGGGGGTTTACAATGAGCAGTACTTC.

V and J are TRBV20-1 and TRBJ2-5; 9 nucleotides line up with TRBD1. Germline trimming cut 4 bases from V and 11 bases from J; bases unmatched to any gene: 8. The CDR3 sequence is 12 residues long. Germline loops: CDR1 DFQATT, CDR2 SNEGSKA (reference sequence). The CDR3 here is CSAKDRGGEQYF. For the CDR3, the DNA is TGCAGTGCTAAGGACAGGGGAGGAGAGCAGTACTTC.

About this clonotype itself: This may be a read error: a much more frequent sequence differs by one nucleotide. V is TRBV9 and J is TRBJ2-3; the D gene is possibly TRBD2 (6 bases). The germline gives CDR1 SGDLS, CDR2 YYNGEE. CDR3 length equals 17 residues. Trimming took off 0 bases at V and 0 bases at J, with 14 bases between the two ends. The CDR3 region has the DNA TGTGCCAGCAGCGTAGCTACGAGTGGGACTAGCACAGATACGCAGTATTTT. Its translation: CASSVATSGTSTDTQYF.

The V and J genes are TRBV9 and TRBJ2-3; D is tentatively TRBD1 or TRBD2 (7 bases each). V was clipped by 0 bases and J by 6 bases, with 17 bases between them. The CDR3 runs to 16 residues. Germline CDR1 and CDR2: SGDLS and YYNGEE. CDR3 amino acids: CASSVGEGAHTDTQYF. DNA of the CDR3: TGTGCCAGCAGCGTAGGGGAGGGGGCCCACACGGATACGCAGTATTTT. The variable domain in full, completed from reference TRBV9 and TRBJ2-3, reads DSGVTQTPKHLITATGQRVTLRCSPRSGDLSVYWYQQSLDQGLQFLIQYYNGEERAKGNILERFSAQQFPDLHSELNLSSLELGDSALYFCASSVGEGAHTDTQYFGPGTRLTVL.